The sequence of this T cell receptor beta chain was determined in a study of blood T cell dynamics during melanoma immunotherapy. Overall study: Patients with metastatic melanoma got pembrolizumab or nivolumab-ipilimumab as first-line care.

CDR3 length: 13 amino acids. Germline values: CDR1 LNHDA, CDR2 SQIVND (reference sequence). The V end was cut by 5 bases, the J end by 0 bases, with 7 bases between. In the case of this clone: The antigen is unknown.

Whole-study findings and limits: Whether repertoire-driving clones were melanoma-specific could not be determined. At W3, later disease-control patients showed bifurcated PBMC repertoire changes, unlike progressors.

Regarding time point: pre-treatment baseline. The protocol was immunoSEQ multiplex PCR, while the TCRdb copy is restricted to in-frame clones and leaves out a portion. The sample contains more than 6,000 clones, roughly 83% of which appear only once. The receptor's source is a human donor with melanoma. Some clones in this sample may be carry-over from other donors' samples. Sequences were derived from blood, sampled from a patient treated with checkpoint blockade. This rearrangement joins TRBV19 to TRBJ1-1; D unclear. The CDR3 DNA is TGTGCCAGTAGTTTATCGATGAACACTGAAGCTTTCTTT. This encodes CASSLSMNTEAFF.